This record looks at one TCR beta chain sequence and its context. What it recognizes is unknown. Profiled with immunoSEQ multiplex PCR; TCRdb holds only in-frame clones, not every one. The sample includes some 49,000 clones, about 91% of them seen just once. These data belong to a study of cytomegalovirus exposure and HLA in healthy donors. Study background: Both the approximately 130 validation repertoires and the approximately 700 first-cohort repertoires used the same platform, as reported by a later analysis. Notes on the study in general: The study labeled roughly 160 TCR beta chains cytomegalovirus-associated. Subsequent analysis found a tendency for first-cohort TCR clusters to co-occur within the 120 or so validation repertoires. Per published reports, the classifier diagnosed cytomegalovirus status with high specificity and sensitivity.

The CDR3 is 14 amino acids. Looked up from germline, CDR1 is SEHNR and CDR2 is FQNEAQ (reference sequence). With 2 bases removed from V and 6 bases from J, the gap between germline ends came to 11 bases. The J gene is TRBJ1-5, the V gene TRBV7-9, with a possible D match to TRBD1 (5 bases). This sequence was found in a man aged 18-30 years in good health and CMV-seronegative. Sample: PBMCs. CDR3 amino acids: CASSLYGQGQPQHF. In DNA form, the CDR3 reads TGTGCCAGCAGCTTATATGGCCAGGGTCAGCCCCAGCATTTT.